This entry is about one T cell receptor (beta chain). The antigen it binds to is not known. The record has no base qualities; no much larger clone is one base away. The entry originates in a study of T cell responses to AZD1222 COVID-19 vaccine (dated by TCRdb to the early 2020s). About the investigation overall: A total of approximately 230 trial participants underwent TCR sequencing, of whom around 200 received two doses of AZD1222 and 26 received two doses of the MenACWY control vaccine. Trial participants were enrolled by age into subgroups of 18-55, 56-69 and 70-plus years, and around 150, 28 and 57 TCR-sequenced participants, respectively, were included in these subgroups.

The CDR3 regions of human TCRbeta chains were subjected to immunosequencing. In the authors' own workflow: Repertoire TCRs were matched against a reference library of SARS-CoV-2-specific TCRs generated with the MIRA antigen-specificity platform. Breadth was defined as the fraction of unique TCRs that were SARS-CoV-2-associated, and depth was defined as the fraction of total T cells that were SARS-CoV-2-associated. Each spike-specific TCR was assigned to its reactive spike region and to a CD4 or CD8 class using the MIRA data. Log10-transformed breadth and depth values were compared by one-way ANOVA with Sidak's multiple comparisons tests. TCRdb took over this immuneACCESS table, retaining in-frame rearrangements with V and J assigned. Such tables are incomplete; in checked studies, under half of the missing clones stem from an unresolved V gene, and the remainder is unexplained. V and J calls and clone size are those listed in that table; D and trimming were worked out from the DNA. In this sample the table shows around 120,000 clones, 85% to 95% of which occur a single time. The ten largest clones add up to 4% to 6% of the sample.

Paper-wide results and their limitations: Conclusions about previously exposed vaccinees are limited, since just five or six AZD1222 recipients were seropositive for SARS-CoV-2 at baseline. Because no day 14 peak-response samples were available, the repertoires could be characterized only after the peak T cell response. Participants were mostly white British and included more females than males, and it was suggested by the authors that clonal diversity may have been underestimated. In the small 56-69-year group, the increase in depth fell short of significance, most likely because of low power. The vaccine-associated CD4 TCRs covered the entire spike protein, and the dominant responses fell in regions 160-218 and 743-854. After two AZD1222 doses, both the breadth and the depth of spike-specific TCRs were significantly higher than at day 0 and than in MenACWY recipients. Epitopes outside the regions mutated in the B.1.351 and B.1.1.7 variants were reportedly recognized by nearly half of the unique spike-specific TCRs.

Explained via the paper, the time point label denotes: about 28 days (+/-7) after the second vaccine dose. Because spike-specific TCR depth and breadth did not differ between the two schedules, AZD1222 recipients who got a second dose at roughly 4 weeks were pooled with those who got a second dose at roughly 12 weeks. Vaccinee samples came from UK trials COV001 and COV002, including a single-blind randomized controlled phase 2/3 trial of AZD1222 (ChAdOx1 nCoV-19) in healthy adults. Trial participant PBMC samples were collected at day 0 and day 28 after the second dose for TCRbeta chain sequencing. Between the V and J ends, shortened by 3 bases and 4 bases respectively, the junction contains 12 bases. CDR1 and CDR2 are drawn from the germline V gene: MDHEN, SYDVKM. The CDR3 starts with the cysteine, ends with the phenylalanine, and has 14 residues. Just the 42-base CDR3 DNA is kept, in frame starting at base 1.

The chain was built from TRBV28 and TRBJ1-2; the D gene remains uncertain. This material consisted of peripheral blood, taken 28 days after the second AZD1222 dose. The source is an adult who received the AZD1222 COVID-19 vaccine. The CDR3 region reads CASSFGVTFYGYTF. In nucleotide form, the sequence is TGTGCCAGCAGTTTCGGGGTCACGTTCTATGGCTACACCTTC.